A selection of T cell receptor beta chains follows, all from one sample in a study of CD8 T cells in ankylosing spondylitis. TCRdb re-derived calls from the 5' RACE reads in MiXCR, one entry per CDR3 protein. The sample contains about 36,000 distinct CDR3 sequences, around 6.2% of which appear only once. Sequencing was performed on blood, either unsorted or a sorted T cell fraction (not recorded which). These TCRs come from a male donor with ankylosing spondylitis or in good health (not recorded which). CDR3s include the opening cysteine and the closing phenylalanine or tryptophan. Each record gives: J gene, clone size, D gene, V gene, CDR3 protein, CDR3 DNA. A D gene is named only where the DNA matches it firmly. The size field is filled for only some rows; it gives once, few, many or a size class.

TRBJ1-1 many . TRBV29-1 CSVGRSLNTEAFF TGCAGCGTTGGTCGGTCCTTGAACACTGAAGCTTTCTTT
TRBJ2-1 many TRBD2 TRBV14 CASSQGVRLAESSYNEQFF TGTGCCAGCAGCCAAGGGGTCCGACTAGCTGAAAGCTCCTACAATGAGCAGTTCTTC
TRBJ2-3 many . TRBV7-9 CASSLAQSTDTQYF TGTGCCAGCAGCTTAGCACAGTCCACAGATACGCAGTATTTT
TRBJ2-1 many . TRBV20-1 CSARDAEIPTEQFF TGCAGTGCTAGAGACGCGGAAATCCCCACTGAGCAGTTCTTC
TRBJ2-5 . . TRBV19 CASSTVTRGTQYF TGTGCCAGTAGTACCGTAACGCGGGGGACCCAGTACTTC
TRBJ2-3 many TRBD2 TRBV15 CATSKGTSGSSDTQYF TGTGCCACCAGCAAAGGGACTAGCGGGAGTTCAGATACGCAGTATTTT
TRBJ2-3 many . TRBV13 CASSSGSRVDTQYF TGTGCCAGCAGCTCCGGGAGTAGGGTAGATACGCAGTATTTT
TRBJ2-1 many TRBD2 TRBV7-9 CASSPERGLSYNEQFF TGTGCCAGCAGCCCAGAGCGGGGGCTTTCCTACAATGAGCAGTTCTTC
TRBJ1-1 few . TRBV6-5 CASSYLAATYTEAFF TGTGCCAGCAGTTACTTGGCAGCCACTTACACTGAAGCTTTCTTT
TRBJ1-6 many . TRBV3-1 CASSPSTGGVFNSPLHF TGTGCCAGCAGCCCTTCGACAGGCGGTGTCTTTAATTCACCCCTCCACTTT
TRBJ1-3 many . TRBV28 CASSRGAGNTIYF TGTGCCAGCAGTCGTGGAGCAGGAAACACCATATATTTT
TRBJ2-7 many . TRBV12-3/TRBV12-4 CASSFQPNTYEQYF TGTGCCAGCAGTTTTCAACCGAACACCTACGAGCAGTACTTC
TRBJ2-3 many TRBD1 TRBV5-1 CASSPRTGGDTQYF TGCGCCAGCAGCCCTCGGACAGGTGGAGATACGCAGTATTTT
TRBJ2-1 many TRBD2 TRBV5-1 CASSPSGTSGYNEQFF TGCGCCAGCAGCCCATCCGGGACTAGCGGTTACAATGAGCAGTTCTTC
TRBJ2-1 . . TRBV29-1 CSVEGYNEQFF TGCAGCGTTGAGGGGTACAATGAGCAGTTCTTC
TRBJ2-7 many TRBD2 TRBV6-1 CASSPIVSTSSYEQYF TGTGCCAGCAGTCCCATCGTATCGACTAGCAGCTACGAGCAGTACTTC
TRBJ2-7 many . TRBV20-1 CSANRGRNEQYF TGCAGTGCTAATCGGGGGAGGAACGAGCAGTACTTC